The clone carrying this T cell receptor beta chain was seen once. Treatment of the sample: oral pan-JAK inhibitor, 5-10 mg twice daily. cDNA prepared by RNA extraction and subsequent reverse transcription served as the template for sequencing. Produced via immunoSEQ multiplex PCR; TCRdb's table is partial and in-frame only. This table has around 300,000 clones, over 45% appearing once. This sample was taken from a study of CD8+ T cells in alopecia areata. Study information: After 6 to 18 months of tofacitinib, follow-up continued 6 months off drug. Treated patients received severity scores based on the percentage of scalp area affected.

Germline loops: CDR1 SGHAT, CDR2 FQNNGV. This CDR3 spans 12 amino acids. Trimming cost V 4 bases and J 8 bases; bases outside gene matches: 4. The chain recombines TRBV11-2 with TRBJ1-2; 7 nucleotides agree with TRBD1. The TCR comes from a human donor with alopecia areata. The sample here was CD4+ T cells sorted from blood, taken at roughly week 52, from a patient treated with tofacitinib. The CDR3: CASSSGQKGYTF. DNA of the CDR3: TGTGCCAGCAGCTCGGGACAGAAAGGCTACACCTTC.